This TCR beta chain was found in a study of T-cell reconstitution after alpha-beta-depleted transplantation in children (TCRdb year 2016). With respect to the entire study: Using TCR repertoire profiling, the study followed T-cell immune reconstitution in a quantitative way in children after TCRalphabeta/CD19-depleted allogeneic hematopoietic cell transplantation. Broader findings and caveats from the paper: The high TCRbeta diversity at day 60 in some patients was ascribed to recipient T cells and intrathymic progenitors that had survived conditioning. Apparently early alphabetaT-cell count recovery about two months after transplant reportedly relied on only several hundred rapidly expanded clones derived from non-depleted graft cells. Hyperexpanded clone frequencies declined over subsequent months; after one year, T-cell counts and TCRbeta diversity were mostly attributed to newly produced T cells.

This clonotype occurred a few times. The antigen it recognizes is unknown. Base-call qualities are not available, and no considerably larger clone is one nucleotide away. This specimen's treatment or condition label, per the study, means: allogeneic hematopoietic cell transplantation with graft depleted of TCRalphabeta T cells and CD19 B cells. The children who served as transplant recipients had been given grafts of TCRalphabeta/CD19-depleted allogeneic hematopoietic cells. For this chain, trimming is 3 bases at the V end and 2 bases at the J end, and the number of junction bases without a gene match is 7. CDR1 is given as DFQATT and CDR2 as SNEGSKA, both from the germline V gene (reference sequence). The CDR3 holds 15 amino acids from the cysteine to the phenylalanine. CDR3 DNA is the only sequence kept; it has 45 bases, read in frame from the first base. Libraries were built with PCR. The reads were generated on an Illumina HiSeq 2500. TCR library preparation used molecular barcoding, with unique molecular identifiers applied to normalize quantification of the TCRbeta repertoire. TCRdb ran its own pipeline on the public reads, namely fastp trimming at Q25 and MiXCR clone calling, and kept in-frame beta chains. One record per CDR3 amino acid sequence lists the most common genes and DNA. The sample table records just over 200,000 distinct CDR3 sequences; approximately 8% of these occur just once. The ten largest clones add up to 35% to 45% of the sample.

This clonotype was sampled from a male patient under 10 years old who had a stem cell transplant for acute myeloid leukemia, so the T cells may come from the graft donor. The sample here was PBMCs, mostly from graft donor cells, taken 360 days after TCRalphabeta/CD19-depleted stem cell transplant. This sequence uses TRBV20-1 and TRBJ2-3, with 8 middle bases fitting TRBD2. The CDR3 sequence is CSASRTSPNTDTQYF. The nucleotide sequence is given as TGCAGTGCTAGTAGGACTAGCCCAAACACAGATACGCAGTATTTT.